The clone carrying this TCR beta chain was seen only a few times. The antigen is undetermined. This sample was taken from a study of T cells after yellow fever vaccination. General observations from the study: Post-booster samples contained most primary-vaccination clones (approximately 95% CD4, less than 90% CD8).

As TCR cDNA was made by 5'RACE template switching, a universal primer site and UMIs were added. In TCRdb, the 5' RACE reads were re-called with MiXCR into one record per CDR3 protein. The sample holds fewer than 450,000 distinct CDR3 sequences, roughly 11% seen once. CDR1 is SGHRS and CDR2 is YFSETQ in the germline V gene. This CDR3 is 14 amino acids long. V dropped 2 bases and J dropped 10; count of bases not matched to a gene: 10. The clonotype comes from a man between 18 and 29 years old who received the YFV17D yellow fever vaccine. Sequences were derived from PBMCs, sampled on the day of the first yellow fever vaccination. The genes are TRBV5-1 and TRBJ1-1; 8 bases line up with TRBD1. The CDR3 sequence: CASSLETGEERAFF. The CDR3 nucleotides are TGCGCCAGCAGCTTAGAGACAGGGGAGGAGAGAGCTTTCTTT.